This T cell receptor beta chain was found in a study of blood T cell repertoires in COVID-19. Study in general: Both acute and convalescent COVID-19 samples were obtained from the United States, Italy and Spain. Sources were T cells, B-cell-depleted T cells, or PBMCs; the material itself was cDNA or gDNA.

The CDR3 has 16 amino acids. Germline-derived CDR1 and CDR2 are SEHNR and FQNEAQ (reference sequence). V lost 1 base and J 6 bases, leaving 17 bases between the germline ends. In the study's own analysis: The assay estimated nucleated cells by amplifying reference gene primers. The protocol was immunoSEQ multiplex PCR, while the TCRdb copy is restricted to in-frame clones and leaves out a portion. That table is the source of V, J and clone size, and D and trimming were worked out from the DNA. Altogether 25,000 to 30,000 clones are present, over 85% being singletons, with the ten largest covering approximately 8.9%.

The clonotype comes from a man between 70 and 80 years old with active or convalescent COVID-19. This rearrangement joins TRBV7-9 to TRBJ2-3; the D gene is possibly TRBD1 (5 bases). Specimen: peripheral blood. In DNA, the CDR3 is TGTGCCAGCAGCTTAGGGCCAGGCAGGGCCGGCGATACGCAGTATTTT. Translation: CASSLGPGRAGDTQYF.